This is a list of T cell receptor beta chains from one sample in a study of control samples from healthy donors and cancer patients. TCRdb's copy holds only in-frame clones and misses some; the assay was immunoSEQ multiplex PCR. The data hold more than 65,000 clones, with approximately 80% observed a single time. The specimen sequenced was blood. Receptors were obtained from a man aged 50 to 59 in good health. Both conserved end residues are part of each CDR3.

v_gene	j_gene	CDR3aa
TRBV30	TRBJ2-3	CATVRGAASTDTQYF
TRBV3-1/TRBV3-2	TRBJ1-1	CASSQDRDRGCDTEAFF
TRBV4-3	TRBJ1-3	CASSHGTGHSGNTIYF
TRBV7-9	TRBJ2-1	CASRPGQGALEQFF
TRBV29-1	TRBJ1-4	CSVGVGGSNEKLFF
TRBV6-1	TRBJ1-2	CASSDYRGSNGYTF
TRBV19	TRBJ1-5	CASSMTQNSNQPQHF
TRBV7-2	TRBJ2-7	CASSPNSGTRGLIEYF
TRBV12-3/TRBV12-4	TRBJ1-2	CASSRQTDSYTF
TRBV7-2	TRBJ2-7	CASSRISGSEHEQYF
TRBV9	TRBJ1-1	CASSGTGERAFF
TRBV5-1	TRBJ2-7	CASSLLTSPEQYF
TRBV5-1	TRBJ1-1	CASSLWSGHRSGMIVNTEAFF
TRBV5-8	TRBJ1-5	CASSPQGVGPQHF
TRBV7-2	TRBJ1-2	CASSLALGGDTF
TRBV4-3	TRBJ1-1	CASSLEQGAYTEAFF
TRBV10-3	TRBJ2-1	CAISGTEYNEQFF
TRBV7-2	TRBJ1-2	CASSLQAWGQSLPMSGYTF
TRBV7-2	TRBJ2-5	CASSVRLGQETQYF
TRBV5-8	TRBJ1-1	CASSLRGQNTEAFF
TRBV9	TRBJ1-1	CASSVGPMNTEAFF
TRBV10-3	TRBJ1-2	CAISESGDIPNYGYTF
TRBV5-4	TRBJ2-2	CASSLAFQITGELFF
TRBV5-6	TRBJ2-7	CASSFGTLYEQYF
TRBV6-2/TRBV6-3	TRBJ1-1	CASSQGTSGNTEAFF
TRBV28	TRBJ1-2	CATYDRNFPYGYTF
TRBV3-1/TRBV3-2	TRBJ1-1	CASSPHSDEAFF